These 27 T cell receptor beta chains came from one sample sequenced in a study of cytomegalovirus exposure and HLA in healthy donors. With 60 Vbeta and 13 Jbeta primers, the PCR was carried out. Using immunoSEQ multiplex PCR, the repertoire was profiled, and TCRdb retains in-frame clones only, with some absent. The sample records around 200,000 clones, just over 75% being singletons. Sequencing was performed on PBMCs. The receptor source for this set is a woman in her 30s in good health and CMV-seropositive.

CDR3 coding DNA: TGTGCCAGCAGTTTATCGGGGGACTGGGCAGGAGTATTCTACGAGCAGTACTTC. This translates into CASSLSGDWAGVFYEQYF. This chain uses TRBV27 with TRBJ2-7, with a tentative D call TRBD2 (6 bases). The ends were cut back, 0 bases at V and 3 bases at J, with 21 bases in the middle. The CDR3 extends over 18 amino acids. The germline gives CDR1 MNHEY, CDR2 SMNVEV (reference sequence).

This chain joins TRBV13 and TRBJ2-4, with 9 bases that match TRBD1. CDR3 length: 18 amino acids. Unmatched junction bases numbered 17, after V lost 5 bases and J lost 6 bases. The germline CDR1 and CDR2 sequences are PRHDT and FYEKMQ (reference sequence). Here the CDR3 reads CASSVHEILTGGRNIQYF. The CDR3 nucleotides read TGTGCCAGCAGCGTACACGAAATTTTAACAGGGGGCAGAAACATTCAGTACTTC.

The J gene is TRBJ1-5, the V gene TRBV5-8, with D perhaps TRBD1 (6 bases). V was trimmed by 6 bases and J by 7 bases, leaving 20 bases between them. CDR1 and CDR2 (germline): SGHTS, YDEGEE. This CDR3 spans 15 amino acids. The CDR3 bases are TGTGCCAGCAACCAACGGGGGGCGTTTGGGCAGCCCCAGCATTTT. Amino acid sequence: CASNQRGAFGQPQHF.

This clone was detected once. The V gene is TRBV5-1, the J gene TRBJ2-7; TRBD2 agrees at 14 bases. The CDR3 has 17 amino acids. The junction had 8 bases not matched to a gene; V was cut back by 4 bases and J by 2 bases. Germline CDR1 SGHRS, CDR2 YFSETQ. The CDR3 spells CASSPGLAGAFAYEQYF. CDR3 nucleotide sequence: TGCGCCAGCAGCCCGGGACTAGCGGGGGCCTTTGCCTACGAGCAGTACTTC.

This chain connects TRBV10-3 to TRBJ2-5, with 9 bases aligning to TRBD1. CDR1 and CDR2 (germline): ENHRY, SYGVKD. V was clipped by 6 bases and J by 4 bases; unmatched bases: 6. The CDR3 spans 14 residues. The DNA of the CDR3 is TGTGCCATCAGCACGGGACAGGGCGGAGAGACCCAGTACTTC. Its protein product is CAISTGQGGETQYF.

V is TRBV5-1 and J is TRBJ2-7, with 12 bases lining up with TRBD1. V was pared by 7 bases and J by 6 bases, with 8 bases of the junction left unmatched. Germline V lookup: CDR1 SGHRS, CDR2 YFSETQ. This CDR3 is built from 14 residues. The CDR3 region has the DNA TGCGCCAGCGGGGCCGGGACAGGGGGCGGCGAGCAGTACTTC. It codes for CASGAGTGGGEQYF.

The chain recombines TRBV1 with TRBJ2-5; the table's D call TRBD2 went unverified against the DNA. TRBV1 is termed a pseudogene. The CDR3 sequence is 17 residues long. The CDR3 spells CTSSHIAGGLVQETQYF. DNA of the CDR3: TGCACCAGCAGCCATATAGCGGGGGGGCTGGTCCAAGAGACCCAGTACTTC.

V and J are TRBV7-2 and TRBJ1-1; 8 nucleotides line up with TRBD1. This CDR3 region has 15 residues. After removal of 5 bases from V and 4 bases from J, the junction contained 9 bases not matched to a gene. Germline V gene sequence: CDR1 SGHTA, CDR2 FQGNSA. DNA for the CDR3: TGTGCCAGCAGCGCCCCAACAGGGGGGATCACTGAAGCTTTCTTT. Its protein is CASSAPTGGITEAFF.

The CDR3 reads CASSITHSGEQYF. In DNA, the CDR3 is TGTGCCAGTAGTATAACCCACAGTGGCGAGCAGTACTTC. The chain combines TRBV19 with TRBJ2-7, with D unclear. V was shortened by 2 bases and J by 6 bases, with 11 bases between the two germline ends. CDR1 is LNHDA, CDR2 SQIVND, per germline (reference sequence). The CDR3 runs 13 residues. The complete variable domain, with remaining parts taken from reference TRBV19 and TRBJ2-7, reads DGGITQSPKYLFRKEGQNVTLSCEQNLNHDAMYWYRQDPGQGLRLIYYSQIVNDFQKGDIAEGYSVSREKKESFPLTVTSAQKNPTAFYLCASSITHSGEQYFGPGTRLTVT.

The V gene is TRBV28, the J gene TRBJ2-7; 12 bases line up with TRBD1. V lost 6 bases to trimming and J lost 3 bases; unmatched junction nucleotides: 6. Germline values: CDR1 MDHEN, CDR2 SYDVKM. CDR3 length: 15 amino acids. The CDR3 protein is CASSGGDRGLYEQYF. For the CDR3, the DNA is TGTGCCAGCAGCGGGGGGGACAGGGGGCTCTACGAGCAGTACTTC.

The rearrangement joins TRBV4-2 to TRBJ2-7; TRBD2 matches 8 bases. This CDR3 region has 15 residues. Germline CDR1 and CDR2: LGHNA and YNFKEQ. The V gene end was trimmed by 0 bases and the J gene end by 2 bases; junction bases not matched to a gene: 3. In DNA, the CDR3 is TGTGCCAGCAGCCAAGAGGAGCGGGGGCCCTACGAGCAGTACTTC. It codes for CASSQEERGPYEQYF.

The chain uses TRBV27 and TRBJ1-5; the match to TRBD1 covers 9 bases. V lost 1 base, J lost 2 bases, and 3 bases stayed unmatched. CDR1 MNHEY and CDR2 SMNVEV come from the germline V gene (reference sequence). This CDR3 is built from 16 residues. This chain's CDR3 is CASSLWGTGRNQPQHF. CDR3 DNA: TGTGCCAGCAGTTTATGGGGGACAGGGCGCAATCAGCCCCAGCATTTT.

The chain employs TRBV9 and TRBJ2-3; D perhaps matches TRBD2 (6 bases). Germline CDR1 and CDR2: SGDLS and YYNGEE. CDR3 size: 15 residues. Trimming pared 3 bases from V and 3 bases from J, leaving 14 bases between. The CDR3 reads CASSANPGTTDTQYF. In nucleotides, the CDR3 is TGTGCCAGCAGCGCCAACCCGGGGACTACAGATACGCAGTATTTT.

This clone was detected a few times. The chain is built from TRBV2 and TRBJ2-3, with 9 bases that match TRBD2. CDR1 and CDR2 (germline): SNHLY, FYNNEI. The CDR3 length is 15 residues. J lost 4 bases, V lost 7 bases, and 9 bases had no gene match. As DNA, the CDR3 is TGTGCCAGCAAGAAACTAGCGGGTAAATCAGATACGCAGTATTTT. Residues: CASKKLAGKSDTQYF.

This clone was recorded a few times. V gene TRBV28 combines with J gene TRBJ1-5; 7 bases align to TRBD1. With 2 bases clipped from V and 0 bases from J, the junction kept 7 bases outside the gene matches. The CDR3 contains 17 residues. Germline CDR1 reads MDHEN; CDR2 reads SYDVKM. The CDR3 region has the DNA TGTGCCAGCAGTTTACGTCAGGGGGGAAGTAGCAATCAGCCCCAGCATTTT. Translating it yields CASSLRQGGSSNQPQHF.

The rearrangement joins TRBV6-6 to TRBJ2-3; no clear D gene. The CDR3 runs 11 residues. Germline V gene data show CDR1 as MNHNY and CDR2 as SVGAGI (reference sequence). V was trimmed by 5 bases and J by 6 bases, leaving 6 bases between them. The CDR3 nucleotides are TGTGCCAGCAGTCCCCAGGATACGCAGTATTTT. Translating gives CASSPQDTQYF.

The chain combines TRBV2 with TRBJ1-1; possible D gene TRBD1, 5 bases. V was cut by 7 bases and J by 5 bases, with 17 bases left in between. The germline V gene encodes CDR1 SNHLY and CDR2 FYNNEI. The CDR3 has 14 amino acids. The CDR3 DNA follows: TGTGCCAGCACCTACACCGGGACTTGGACTGAAGCTTTCTTT. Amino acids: CASTYTGTWTEAFF.

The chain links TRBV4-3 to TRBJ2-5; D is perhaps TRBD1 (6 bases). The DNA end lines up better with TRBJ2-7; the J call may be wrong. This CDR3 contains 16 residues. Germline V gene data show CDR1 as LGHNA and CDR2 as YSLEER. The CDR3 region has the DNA TGCGCCAGCAGCCAAGAATCTGGCAGGGGTAAATACGAGCAGTACTTC. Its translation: CASSQESGRGKYEQYF.

The CDR3 DNA is TGTGCCAGCAGTTCCTCAGGGAGGACTGAAGCTTTCTTT. Protein: CASSSSGRTEAFF. V gene TRBV27 combines with J gene TRBJ1-1; tentative D call: TRBD1 (5 bases). Germline CDR1 is MNHEY and CDR2 is SMNVEV (reference sequence). Between the trimmed V and J ends, which lost 4 bases and 5 bases, there was a span of 11 bases. The CDR3 is made up of 13 amino acids.

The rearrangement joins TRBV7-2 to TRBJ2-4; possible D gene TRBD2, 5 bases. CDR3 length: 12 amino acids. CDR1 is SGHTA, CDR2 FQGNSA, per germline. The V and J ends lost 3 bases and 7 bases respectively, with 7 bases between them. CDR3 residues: CASSFSENIQYF. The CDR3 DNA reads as TGTGCCAGCAGCTTTAGCGAGAACATTCAGTACTTC.

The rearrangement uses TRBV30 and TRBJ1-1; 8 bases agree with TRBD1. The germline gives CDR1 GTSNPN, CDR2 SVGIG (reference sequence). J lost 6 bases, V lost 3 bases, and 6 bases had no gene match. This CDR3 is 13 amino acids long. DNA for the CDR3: TGTGCCTGGAGCCGGACAGGGAGCCCTGAAGCTTTCTTT. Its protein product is CAWSRTGSPEAFF.

The CDR3 bases are TGTGCCAGCAGCTTATCAGACATGCCCCAGCATTTT. As protein: CASSLSDMPQHF. V gene TRBV7-9 combines with J gene TRBJ1-5; no clear D. The V and J ends lost 2 bases and 9 bases respectively, with 8 bases between them. This CDR3 has 12 amino acids. Per the germline V gene, CDR1 is SEHNR and CDR2 is FQNEAQ (reference sequence).

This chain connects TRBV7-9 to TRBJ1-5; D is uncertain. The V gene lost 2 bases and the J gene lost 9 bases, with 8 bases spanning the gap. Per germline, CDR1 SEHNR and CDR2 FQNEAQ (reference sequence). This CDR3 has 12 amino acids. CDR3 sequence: CASSLPNRPQHF. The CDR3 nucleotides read TGTGCCAGCAGCTTACCTAATAGGCCCCAGCATTTT.

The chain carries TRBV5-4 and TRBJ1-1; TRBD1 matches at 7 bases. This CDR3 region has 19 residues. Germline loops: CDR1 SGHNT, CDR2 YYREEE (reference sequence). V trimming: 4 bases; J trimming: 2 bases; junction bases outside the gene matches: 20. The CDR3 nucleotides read TGTGCCAGCAGCAAAGCCGTTTGGGACAGCAAATGGCCAAACACTGAAGCTTTCTTT. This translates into CASSKAVWDSKWPNTEAFF.

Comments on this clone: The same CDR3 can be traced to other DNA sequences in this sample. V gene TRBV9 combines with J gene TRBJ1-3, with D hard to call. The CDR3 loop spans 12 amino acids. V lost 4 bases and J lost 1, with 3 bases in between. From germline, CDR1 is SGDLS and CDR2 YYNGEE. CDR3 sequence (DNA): TGTGCCAGCAGCCCTTCTGGAAACACCATATATTTT. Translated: CASSPSGNTIYF.

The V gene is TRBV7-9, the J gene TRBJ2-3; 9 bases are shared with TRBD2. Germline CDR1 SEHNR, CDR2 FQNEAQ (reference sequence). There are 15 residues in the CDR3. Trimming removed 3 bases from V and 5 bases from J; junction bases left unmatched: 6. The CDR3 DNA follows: TGTGCCAGCAGCTTCGGCGGGAGGGCCGGAGATACGCAGTATTTT. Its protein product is CASSFGGRAGDTQYF.

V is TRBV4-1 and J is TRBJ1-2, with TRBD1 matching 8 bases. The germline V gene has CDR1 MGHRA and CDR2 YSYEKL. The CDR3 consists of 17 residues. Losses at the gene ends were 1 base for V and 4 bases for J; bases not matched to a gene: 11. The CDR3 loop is CASSQGKMTGDIYGYTF. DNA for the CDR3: TGCGCCAGCAGCCAAGGAAAAATGACAGGGGACATCTATGGCTACACCTTC.